The 13 T cell receptor beta chains given below trace back to one sample, sequenced in a study of blood T cell repertoires in COVID-19. The method was immunoSEQ multiplex PCR; TCRdb's version includes in-frame clones alone and lacks a portion of them. The sample holds about 140,000 clones, approximately 81% seen once. Sequenced input: peripheral blood. The receptors were sampled from a human donor in a cohort sampled during active COVID-19.

This clone was detected once. This chain connects TRBV7-9 to TRBJ2-7, with 7 bases aligning to TRBD1. The CDR3 loop spans 14 amino acids. Germline V CDR1 and CDR2: SEHNR, FQNEAQ (reference sequence). V lost 6 bases, J lost 0 bases, and 5 bases stayed unmatched. Written as DNA, the CDR3 is TGTGCCAGCAGTCGGACAGGCCTCTCCTACGAGCAGTACTTC. Protein product: CASSRTGLSYEQYF.

The chain has TRBV18 and TRBJ2-5, with a weak D call TRBD1 (5 bases). V dropped 6 bases and J dropped 0 bases, with 17 bases sitting between them. The CDR3 is 16 amino acids. Looked up from germline, CDR1 is KGHSH and CDR2 is LQKENI. This chain's CDR3 is CASSAGRARYQETQYF. DNA of the CDR3: TGTGCCAGCTCCGCCGGCAGGGCCAGGTACCAAGAGACCCAGTACTTC.

This chain joins TRBV2 and TRBJ2-7; 8 bases match TRBD1. CDR3 length: 14 amino acids. Germline V gene sequence: CDR1 SNHLY, CDR2 FYNNEI. Germline trimming cut 3 bases from V and 4 bases from J; bases unmatched to any gene: 5. CDR3 residues: CASSDRDRGYEQYF. The CDR3 DNA is TGTGCCAGCAGTGATCGAGACAGGGGATACGAGCAGTACTTC.

This chain joins TRBV21-1 and TRBJ2-1; no check of the table's D call, TRBD2, against the DNA was made. TRBV21-1 is classified as a pseudogene. This CDR3 comprises 15 residues. CDR3 DNA sequence: TGTGCCAGCAAGCGGAGTAAGGGTTCCTACAATGAGCAGTTCTTC. As protein: CASKRSKGSYNEQFF.

This clone has just a few counts. The CDR3 nucleotides read TGTGCCAGCAGCTTGGATAGCGGGAGGGCCTTAGATACGCAGTATTTT. This codes for CASSLDSGRALDTQYF. The rearrangement uses TRBV5-6 and TRBJ2-3; 11 bases align to TRBD2. Germline loops: CDR1 SGHDT, CDR2 YYEEEE. The CDR3 covers 16 residues. With 0 bases clipped from V and 5 bases from J, the junction kept 5 bases outside the gene matches.

The rearrangement links TRBV7-9 to TRBJ1-5, with 8 bases that match TRBD1. The CDR3 is made up of 14 amino acids. Germline trimming cut 0 bases from V and 5 bases from J; bases unmatched to any gene: 0. Germline values: CDR1 SEHNR, CDR2 FQNEAQ (reference sequence). The CDR3 DNA is TGTGCCAGCAGCTTAGCGACAGGGGATCAGCCCCAGCATTTT. It yields the protein CASSLATGDQPQHF. Complete variable domain (other parts from reference TRBV7-9 and TRBJ1-5): DTGVSQNPRHKITKRGQNVTFRCDPISEHNRLYWYRQTLGQGPEFLTYFQNEAQLEKSRLLSDRFSAERPKGSFSTLEIQRTEQGDSAMYLCASSLATGDQPQHFGDGTRLSIL.

This clone occurred a few times. The chain links TRBV27 to TRBJ1-5; D is uncertain. Trimming removed 2 bases at V and 5 bases at J, with 7 bases between. Germline V lookup: CDR1 MNHEY, CDR2 SMNVEV (reference sequence). The CDR3 sequence is 13 residues long. DNA of the CDR3: TGTGCCAGCAGTTTAAGCCGGGATCAGCCCCAGCATTTT. Protein sequence: CASSLSRDQPQHF.

This clone came up a few times. In DNA, the CDR3 is TGTGCCAGCAGCTTAGGCGGGACAGGGGGCTACGAGCAGTACTTC. As protein: CASSLGGTGGYEQYF. The chain couples TRBV7-2 to TRBJ2-7; 11 bases are a match to TRBD1. V lost 1 base to trimming and J lost 3 bases; unmatched junction nucleotides: 2. The CDR3 has 15 residues. Germline lookup yields CDR1 SGHTA and CDR2 FQGNSA.

V and J are TRBV6-5 and TRBJ2-5, with 7 bases lining up with TRBD1. Unmatched junction bases numbered 10, after V lost 7 bases and J lost 5 bases. The CDR3 covers 14 residues. Germline V gene lookup returns CDR1 MNHEY and CDR2 SVGAGI. CDR3 in amino acids: CASNHRGWQETQYF. CDR3 coding DNA: TGTGCCAGCAACCACAGGGGATGGCAGGAGACCCAGTACTTC.

The chain carries TRBV5-4 and TRBJ2-5; TRBD1 is a possible D gene (6 bases). The CDR3 is 14 amino acids. CDR1 and CDR2 (germline): SGHNT, YYREEE (reference sequence). Trimming took 0 bases from V and 1 from J, leaving 7 bases between them. The CDR3 DNA reads as TGTGCCAGCAGCTTGGGACAGGCCCAAGAGACCCAGTACTTC. It encodes CASSLGQAQETQYF.

This clone turned up a few times. J is TRBJ1-2 and V is TRBV7-9, with D possibly being TRBD1 (6 bases). Germline loops: CDR1 SEHNR, CDR2 FQNEAQ (reference sequence). Between the trimmed V and J ends, which lost 1 base and 4 bases, there was a span of 10 bases. This CDR3 contains 14 residues. CDR3 residues: CASSLGTGTYGYTF. CDR3 bases: TGTGCCAGCAGCTTAGGCACAGGGACCTATGGCTACACCTTC.

The V and J genes are TRBV28 and TRBJ2-7; D call uncertain. This CDR3 spans 13 amino acids. Trimming took 1 base from V and 3 from J, leaving 7 bases between them. Germline values: CDR1 MDHEN, CDR2 SYDVKM. CDR3 sequence (DNA): TGTGCCAGCAGTTTATTATCCGTCTACGAGCAGTACTTC. It is translated as CASSLLSVYEQYF.

This clone came up once. The chain uses TRBV14 and TRBJ2-7, with 8 bases that match TRBD1. Germline CDR1 is SGHDN and CDR2 is FVKESK. There are 15 residues in the CDR3. The V and J ends lost 4 bases and 4 bases, in that order; junction bases with no gene match: 9. CDR3 protein: CASSRKTGVVYEQYF. The CDR3, as DNA: TGTGCCAGCAGCCGGAAGACAGGGGTTGTTTACGAGCAGTACTTC.